The TCR beta chain described here comes from a study of blood T cell repertoires in COVID-19. Assay: immunoSEQ multiplex PCR; the TCRdb copy retains only in-frame clones and omits some. The table lists 150,000 or so clones, about 84% of them singletons. With V trimmed by 6 bases and J by 4 bases, 6 bases remained unmatched. Germline CDR1 is KGHDR and CDR2 is SFDVKD. This CDR3 contains 15 residues. Sequencing was done on a sample of peripheral blood. This TCR came from a man in his 60s with active or convalescent COVID-19. J is TRBJ2-1 and V is TRBV24-1; TRBD2 agrees at 9 bases. The chain's CDR3 is CATSSLAGLYNEQFF. The CDR3 nucleotides read TGTGCCACCAGTTCTCTAGCGGGACTTTACAATGAGCAGTTCTTC.